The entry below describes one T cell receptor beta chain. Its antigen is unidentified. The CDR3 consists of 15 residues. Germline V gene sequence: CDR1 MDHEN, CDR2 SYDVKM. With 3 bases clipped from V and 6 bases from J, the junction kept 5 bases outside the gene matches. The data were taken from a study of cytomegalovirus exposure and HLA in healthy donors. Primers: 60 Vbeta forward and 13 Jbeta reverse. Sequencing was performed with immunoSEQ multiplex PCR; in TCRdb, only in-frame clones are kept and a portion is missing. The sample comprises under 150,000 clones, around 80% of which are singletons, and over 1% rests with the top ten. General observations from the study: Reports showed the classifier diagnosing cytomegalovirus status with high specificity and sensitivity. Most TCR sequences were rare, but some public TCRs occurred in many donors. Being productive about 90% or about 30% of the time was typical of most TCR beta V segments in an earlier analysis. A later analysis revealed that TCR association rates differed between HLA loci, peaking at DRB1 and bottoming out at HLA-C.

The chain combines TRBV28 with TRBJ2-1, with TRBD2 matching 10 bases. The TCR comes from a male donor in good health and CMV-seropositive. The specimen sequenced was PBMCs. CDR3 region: CASSFPSGRGNEQFF. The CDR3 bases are TGTGCCAGCAGTTTTCCTAGCGGGAGAGGCAATGAGCAGTTCTTC.